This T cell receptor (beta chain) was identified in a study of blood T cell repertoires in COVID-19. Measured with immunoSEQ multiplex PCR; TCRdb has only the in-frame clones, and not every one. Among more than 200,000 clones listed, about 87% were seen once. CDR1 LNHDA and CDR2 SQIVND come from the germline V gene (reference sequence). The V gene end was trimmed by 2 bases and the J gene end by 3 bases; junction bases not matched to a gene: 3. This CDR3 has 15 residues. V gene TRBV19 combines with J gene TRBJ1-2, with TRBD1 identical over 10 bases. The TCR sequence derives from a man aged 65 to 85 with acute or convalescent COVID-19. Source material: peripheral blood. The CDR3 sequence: CASSIRDRGDYGYTF. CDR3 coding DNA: TGTGCCAGTAGTATAAGGGACAGGGGAGACTATGGCTACACCTTC.